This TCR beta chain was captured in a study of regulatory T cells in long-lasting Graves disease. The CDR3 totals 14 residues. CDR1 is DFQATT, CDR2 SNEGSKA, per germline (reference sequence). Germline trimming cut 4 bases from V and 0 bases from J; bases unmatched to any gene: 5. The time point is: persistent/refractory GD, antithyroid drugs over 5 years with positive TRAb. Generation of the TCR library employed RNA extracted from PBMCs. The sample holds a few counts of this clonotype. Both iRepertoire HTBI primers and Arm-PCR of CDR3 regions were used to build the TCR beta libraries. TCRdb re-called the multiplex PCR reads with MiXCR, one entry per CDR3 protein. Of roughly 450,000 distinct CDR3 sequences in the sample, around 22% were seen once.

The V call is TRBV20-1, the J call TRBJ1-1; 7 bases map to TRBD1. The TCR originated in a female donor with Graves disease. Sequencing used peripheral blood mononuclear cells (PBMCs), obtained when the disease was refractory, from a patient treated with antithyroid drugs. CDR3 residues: CSAKQGRVNTEAFF. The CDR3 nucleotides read TGCAGTGCTAAACAGGGGAGGGTGAACACTGAAGCTTTCTTT.